These 10 T cell receptor beta chains were all obtained from the same sample, sequenced in a study of T cell therapy after organ transplantation. Documented time point: 20-29 weeks after completion of therapy. Clones were sequenced by immunoSEQ multiplex PCR, and TCRdb holds only the in-frame ones, with some missing. Of about 17,000 clones listed, less than 90% are singletons. These receptors lack a known antigen. The specimen was CD8+ T cells from blood, collected after autologous CMV-specific T cell therapy. These TCRs come from a human patient who had received a solid organ transplant and had CMV disease. Some of these T cells may belong to the graft donor.

The gene calls are TRBV7-9 and TRBJ1-2; D not certain. Trimming removed 1 base at V and 2 bases at J, with 14 bases between. The CDR3 length is 16 residues. Per germline, CDR1 SEHNR and CDR2 FQNEAQ (reference sequence). The CDR3 coding sequence is TGTGCCAGCAGCTTAGAATCGGAGGGCAGCAACTATGGCTACACCTTC. The encoded protein is CASSLESEGSNYGYTF.

The chain recombines TRBV5-1 with TRBJ2-7; D gene ambiguous. In germline, CDR1 is SGHRS, CDR2 YFSETQ. CDR3 length: 14 amino acids. The V end was cut by 1 base, the J end by 6 bases, with 14 bases between. The CDR3 nucleotides are TGCGCCAGCAGCTTGTCGGCAGGAGAACGCGAGCAGTACTTC. This codes for CASSLSAGEREQYF. Full variable domain (remainder filled in from reference TRBV5-1 and TRBJ2-7): KAGVTQTPRYLIKTRGQQVTLSCSPISGHRSVSWYQQTPGQGLQFLFEYFSETQRNKGNFPGRFSGRQFSNSRSEMNVSTLELGDSALYLCASSLSAGEREQYFGPGTRLTVT.

V gene TRBV29-1 combines with J gene TRBJ2-1, with 7 positions matching TRBD1. Germline V lookup: CDR1 SQVTM, CDR2 ANQGSEA. With 5 bases clipped from V and 4 bases from J, the junction kept 8 bases outside the gene matches. CDR3 length: 14 residues. DNA for the CDR3: TGCAGCGTTTTCCGGGGACAGTCGTACAATGAGCAGTTCTTC. Its translation is CSVFRGQSYNEQFF.

This rearrangement joins TRBV11-2 to TRBJ2-7; D not certain. The V end lost 3 bases, the J end lost 2 bases, and 8 bases lay between the germline ends. The CDR3 extends over 13 amino acids. CDR1 and CDR2 (germline): SGHAT, FQNNGV. The CDR3 DNA reads TGTGCCAGCAGCTTCGACACGCCCTACGAGCAGTACTTC. This codes for CASSFDTPYEQYF.

V gene TRBV27 combines with J gene TRBJ2-7; the match to TRBD2 covers 10 bases. CDR3 length: 15 residues. Per germline, CDR1 MNHEY and CDR2 SMNVEV (reference sequence). V shed 0 bases and J 6 bases; nucleotides not matched to a gene: 5. The CDR3: CASSLSALAGVEQYF. For the CDR3, the DNA is TGTGCCAGCAGTTTATCGGCGCTAGCGGGAGTCGAGCAGTACTTC.

The genes are TRBV7-2 and TRBJ2-7; D unclear. CDR3 size: 16 residues. Trimming shortened V by 2 bases and J by 0 bases, and 14 bases separated the two germline ends. The germline gives CDR1 SGHTA, CDR2 FQGNSA. CDR3 loop: CASSLSSYRPSYEQYF. CDR3 DNA: TGTGCCAGCAGCTTATCGTCCTATCGGCCCTCCTACGAGCAGTACTTC.

The chain links TRBV7-2 to TRBJ2-7; 8 bases align to TRBD1. V lost 6 bases, J lost 3 bases, and 4 bases stayed unmatched. Germline lookup yields CDR1 SGHTA and CDR2 FQGNSA. The CDR3 length is 13 residues. For the CDR3, the DNA is TGTGCCAGCAGGGCCACAGGGGGCTACGAGCAGTACTTC. Its protein is CASRATGGYEQYF.

This rearrangement joins TRBV13 to TRBJ2-7; possibly TRBD1 for D (5 bases). The V gene's germline CDR1 is PRHDT and CDR2 FYEKMQ (reference sequence). The CDR3 is 15 residues long. V lost 5 bases to trimming and J lost 3 bases, with 17 bases between them. For the CDR3, the DNA is TGTGCCAGCAGCCCTGGGGCCCTGAACAGCTACGAGCAGTACTTC. Translating gives CASSPGALNSYEQYF. Combining the CDR3 with reference TRBV13 and TRBJ2-7 gives the whole variable domain AAGVIQSPRHLIKEKRETATLKCYPIPRHDTVYWYQQGPGQDPQFLISFYEKMQSDKGSIPDRFSAQQFSDYHSELNMSSLELGDSALYFCASSPGALNSYEQYFGPGTRLTVT.

The CDR3 DNA is TGTGCCAGCTCACCCCGGACAGGGAGAGTGGATACGCAGTATTTT. It specifies CASSPRTGRVDTQYF. The chain links TRBV18 to TRBJ2-3, with 8 nucleotides matching TRBD1. This CDR3 contains 15 residues. V lost 3 bases and J lost 6; bases outside the gene matches: 8. The germline V gene has CDR1 KGHSH and CDR2 LQKENI.

The genes are TRBV7-8 and TRBJ1-1; the match to TRBD1 covers 12 bases. CDR3 length equals 15 residues. Germline V gene lookup returns CDR1 SGHVS and CDR2 FQNEAQ. Germline trimming cut 3 bases from V and 5 bases from J; bases unmatched to any gene: 4. The chain's CDR3 is CASSLRDRGRTEAFF. CDR3 nucleotides: TGTGCCAGCAGCTTGCGGGACAGGGGGCGGACTGAAGCTTTCTTT.